This is a list of T cell receptor beta chains from one sample in a study of cytomegalovirus exposure and HLA in healthy donors. This table comes from immunoSEQ multiplex PCR, and its TCRdb copy is limited to in-frame clones, with some not included. The sample carries under 250,000 clones, under 85% recorded once. Sequencing was done on a sample of PBMCs. The receptors stem from a woman aged 50 to 65 in good health and CMV-seropositive. Each CDR3 is given with its conserved first and last residue. D genes are given only for firm matches. Part of the rows lack a size; the others show once, few, many or a class for expanded clones.

abundance: once
d_gene: TRBD1
v_gene: TRBV28
j_gene: TRBJ2-7
CDR3aa: CASSSPRQGVYEQYF
CDR3nt: TGTGCCAGCAGTTCACCTAGACAGGGGGTCTACGAGCAGTACTTC

abundance: few
d_gene: -
v_gene: TRBV30
j_gene: TRBJ1-5
CDR3aa: CAWSDRASYSNQPQHF
CDR3nt: TGTGCCTGGAGTGACAGGGCTTCTTATAGCAATCAGCCCCAGCATTTT

abundance: once
d_gene: TRBD1
v_gene: TRBV19
j_gene: TRBJ1-5
CDR3aa: CASSQRDRVNQPQHF
CDR3nt: TGTGCCAGTAGTCAAAGAGACAGGGTCAATCAGCCCCAGCATTTT

abundance: -
d_gene: TRBD1
v_gene: TRBV2
j_gene: TRBJ2-5
CDR3aa: CASRAGTGKGTQYF
CDR3nt: TGTGCCAGCAGAGCCGGGACAGGGAAGGGGACCCAGTACTTC

abundance: -
d_gene: TRBD1
v_gene: TRBV12-5
j_gene: TRBJ1-3
CDR3aa: CASGRQGTGNTIYF
CDR3nt: TGTGCTAGTGGCAGACAGGGCACAGGAAACACCATATATTTT

abundance: -
d_gene: TRBD1
v_gene: TRBV5-1
j_gene: TRBJ1-2
CDR3aa: CASSRGTGYLNYGYTF
CDR3nt: TGCGCCAGCAGCCGGGGGACAGGGTATTTGAACTATGGCTACACCTTC

abundance: -
d_gene: TRBD1
v_gene: TRBV11-2
j_gene: TRBJ2-2
CDR3aa: CASSPGQGGTGELFF
CDR3nt: TGTGCCAGCAGCCCTGGACAGGGTGGGACCGGGGAGCTGTTTTTT

abundance: -
d_gene: TRBD1
v_gene: TRBV18
j_gene: TRBJ2-5
CDR3aa: CASSPGQGETQYF
CDR3nt: TGTGCCAGCTCACCGGGACAGGGGGAGACCCAGTACTTC

abundance: -
d_gene: -
v_gene: TRBV4-1
j_gene: TRBJ1-1
CDR3aa: CASSQAYWGAQRTEAFF
CDR3nt: TGCGCCAGCAGCCAAGCTTATTGGGGCGCCCAAAGGACTGAAGCTTTCTTT

abundance: -
d_gene: -
v_gene: TRBV27
j_gene: TRBJ2-7
CDR3aa: CASSLLGGAVSGSSYEQYF
CDR3nt: TGTGCCAGCAGCCTTCTGGGCGGGGCTGTAAGTGGCAGCTCCTACGAGCAGTACTTC

abundance: -
d_gene: -
v_gene: TRBV6-5
j_gene: TRBJ1-4
CDR3aa: CASSLTANEKLFF
CDR3nt: TGTGCCAGCAGTTTGACAGCTAATGAAAAACTGTTTTTT

abundance: few
d_gene: -
v_gene: TRBV5-6
j_gene: TRBJ1-4
CDR3aa: CASSLRREKLFF
CDR3nt: TGTGCCAGCAGCCTGAGGAGGGAAAAACTGTTTTTT

abundance: -
d_gene: TRBD2
v_gene: TRBV5-1
j_gene: TRBJ2-1
CDR3aa: CASSLTAGGMNEQFF
CDR3nt: TGCGCCAGCAGCTTGACTGCGGGGGGGATGAATGAGCAGTTCTTC

abundance: few
d_gene: TRBD2
v_gene: TRBV5-1
j_gene: TRBJ2-3
CDR3aa: CASSSTLLTSGGTDTQYF
CDR3nt: TGCGCCAGCAGCTCGACACTCCTGACTAGCGGGGGCACAGATACGCAGTATTTT

abundance: -
d_gene: -
v_gene: TRBV27
j_gene: TRBJ2-2
CDR3aa: CASSFLGERRGELFF
CDR3nt: TGTGCCAGCAGTTTCCTAGGAGAGAGACGGGGGGAGCTGTTTTTT

abundance: -
d_gene: -
v_gene: TRBV4-3
j_gene: TRBJ1-2
CDR3aa: CASSAANYGYTF
CDR3nt: TGCGCCAGCAGTGCAGCTAACTATGGCTACACCTTC

abundance: -
d_gene: -
v_gene: TRBV9
j_gene: TRBJ1-1
CDR3aa: CASSPGVVNTEAFF
CDR3nt: TGTGCCAGCAGCCCAGGGGTGGTGAACACTGAAGCTTTCTTT

abundance: -
d_gene: -
v_gene: TRBV7-2
j_gene: TRBJ1-2
CDR3aa: CASSLDRVKYGYTF
CDR3nt: TGTGCCAGCAGCTTAGACAGGGTGAAGTATGGCTACACCTTC

abundance: -
d_gene: -
v_gene: TRBV5-1
j_gene: TRBJ1-4
CDR3aa: CASSLSSSQGNEKLFF
CDR3nt: TGCGCCAGCAGCTTGAGTTCGTCACAGGGCAATGAAAAACTGTTTTTT

abundance: -
d_gene: -
v_gene: TRBV11-2
j_gene: TRBJ2-3
CDR3aa: CASSGIGGGVLADTQYF
CDR3nt: TGTGCCAGCAGCGGAATTGGAGGGGGCGTATTAGCAGATACGCAGTATTTT